This is a list of T cell receptor beta chains from one sample in a study of blood T cells in healthy people across ages. TCRdb processed the 5' RACE reads anew with MiXCR; each CDR3 protein has one entry. Counted here are 1.8 million or so distinct CDR3 sequences, roughly two fifths occurring once; the ten biggest clones make up roughly 23%. Sequencing used blood. These receptors came from a human donor in good health. The CDR3 runs from the conserved cysteine through the conserved F or W. A D gene is named only where the DNA matches it firmly. Only part of the rows carry a size: once, few, many, or a class if the clone is expanded.

d_gene: .; j_gene: TRBJ2-3; v_gene: TRBV29-1; abundance: .; CDR3aa: CSVERGELELPSSTDTQYF; CDR3nt: TGCAGCGTTGAAAGAGGGGAACTGGAGCTGCCCTCTAGCACAGATACGCAGTATTTT
d_gene: .; j_gene: TRBJ1-1; v_gene: TRBV15; abundance: .; CDR3aa: CATSREGRQLNTEAFF; CDR3nt: TGTGCCACCAGCAGAGAAGGAAGACAGCTTAACACTGAAGCTTTCTTT
d_gene: .; j_gene: TRBJ2-7; v_gene: TRBV3-1; abundance: few; CDR3aa: CASSQVGGYAYEQYF; CDR3nt: TGTGCCAGCAGCCAAGTCGGGGGCTACGCCTACGAGCAGTACTTC
d_gene: TRBD2; j_gene: TRBJ2-2; v_gene: TRBV7-2; abundance: .; CDR3aa: CASSFERGMNGELFF; CDR3nt: TGTGCCAGCAGCTTCGAGCGGGGGATGAACGGGGAGCTGTTTTTT
d_gene: .; j_gene: TRBJ1-4; v_gene: TRBV20-1; abundance: few; CDR3aa: CSARDQWNEKLFF; CDR3nt: TGCAGTGCTAGAGATCAATGGAATGAAAAACTGTTTTTT
d_gene: .; j_gene: TRBJ1-1; v_gene: TRBV20-1; abundance: .; CDR3aa: CSAYQDRNTEAFF; CDR3nt: TGCAGTGCCTACCAGGACAGAAACACTGAAGCTTTCTTT
d_gene: TRBD1; j_gene: TRBJ2-7; v_gene: TRBV10-2; abundance: few; CDR3aa: CASSPPQDRAYEQYF; CDR3nt: TGCGCCAGCAGTCCACCACAGGACAGGGCCTACGAGCAGTACTTC
d_gene: .; j_gene: TRBJ2-6; v_gene: TRBV5-1; abundance: few; CDR3aa: CASSYQGNSGANVLTF; CDR3nt: TGCGCCAGCAGTTACCAGGGGAACTCTGGGGCCAACGTCCTGACTTTC
d_gene: .; j_gene: TRBJ1-3; v_gene: TRBV5-1; abundance: .; CDR3aa: CASSRDTTGNTIYF; CDR3nt: TGCGCCAGCAGCCGGGACACCACTGGAAACACCATATATTTT
d_gene: .; j_gene: TRBJ2-3; v_gene: TRBV7-2; abundance: .; CDR3aa: CASSSVGGFTDTQYF; CDR3nt: TGTGCCAGCAGCTCTGTTGGAGGGTTCACAGATACGCAGTATTTT
d_gene: .; j_gene: TRBJ1-5; v_gene: TRBV3-1; abundance: few; CDR3aa: CAGSDRTTSFNQPQHF; CDR3nt: TGTGCCGGCAGCGATAGGACAACCTCCTTCAATCAGCCCCAGCATTTT
d_gene: .; j_gene: TRBJ1-1; v_gene: TRBV12-3/TRBV12-4; abundance: few; CDR3aa: CASSLSEDTEAFF; CDR3nt: TGTGCCAGCAGTTTAAGTGAGGACACTGAAGCTTTCTTT
d_gene: .; j_gene: TRBJ1-2; v_gene: TRBV27; abundance: few; CDR3aa: CASRFTGSGDYGYTF; CDR3nt: TGTGCCAGCAGATTTACAGGGTCAGGGGACTATGGCTACACCTTC
d_gene: .; j_gene: TRBJ1-1; v_gene: TRBV28; abundance: .; CDR3aa: CASSSVPSSAEAFF; CDR3nt: TGTGCCAGCAGTTCAGTCCCATCTTCGGCAGAAGCTTTCTTT
d_gene: .; j_gene: TRBJ2-7; v_gene: TRBV6-1; abundance: .; CDR3aa: CASNGQLGYEQYF; CDR3nt: TGTGCCAGCAATGGACAGCTCGGATACGAGCAGTACTTC
d_gene: .; j_gene: TRBJ2-1; v_gene: TRBV27; abundance: .; CDR3aa: CASRAFWGEQFF; CDR3nt: TGTGCCAGCAGGGCGTTTTGGGGTGAGCAGTTCTTC
d_gene: .; j_gene: TRBJ2-1; v_gene: TRBV20-1; abundance: .; CDR3aa: CSARERRDFYNEQFF; CDR3nt: TGCAGTGCTAGAGAGCGAAGGGACTTTTACAATGAGCAGTTCTTC
d_gene: .; j_gene: TRBJ2-7; v_gene: TRBV5-1; abundance: .; CDR3aa: CASSTAGDSYEQYF; CDR3nt: TGCGCCAGCAGCACTGCCGGGGACTCCTACGAGCAGTACTTC
d_gene: TRBD1; j_gene: TRBJ1-2; v_gene: TRBV10-3; abundance: few; CDR3aa: CAISESTGIYGYTF; CDR3nt: TGTGCCATCAGTGAGTCGACAGGGATCTATGGCTACACCTTC
d_gene: .; j_gene: TRBJ2-5; v_gene: TRBV6-5; abundance: .; CDR3aa: CASSQSYQETQYF; CDR3nt: TGTGCCAGCAGCCAATCCTACCAAGAGACCCAGTACTTC
d_gene: .; j_gene: TRBJ2-3; v_gene: TRBV12-3/TRBV12-4; abundance: .; CDR3aa: CASSQGRGGTQYF; CDR3nt: TGTGCCAGCAGCCAGGGACGGGGCGGTACGCAGTATTTT
d_gene: .; j_gene: TRBJ1-5; v_gene: TRBV20-1; abundance: .; CDR3aa: CSARDGQGNIYQPQHF; CDR3nt: TGCAGTGCTAGAGATGGGCAGGGCAACATTTATCAGCCCCAGCATTTT
d_gene: .; j_gene: TRBJ2-7; v_gene: TRBV6-6; abundance: .; CDR3aa: CASSPSGNPDEQYF; CDR3nt: TGTGCCAGTTCCCCATCAGGGAATCCTGACGAGCAGTACTTC
d_gene: .; j_gene: TRBJ2-7; v_gene: TRBV12-3/TRBV12-4; abundance: .; CDR3aa: CANSSGALSYEQYF; CDR3nt: TGTGCCAACAGTTCGGGGGCTCTCTCCTACGAGCAGTACTTC
d_gene: .; j_gene: TRBJ2-6; v_gene: TRBV11-2; abundance: .; CDR3aa: CASSLVLEPISGANVLTF; CDR3nt: TGTGCCAGCAGCTTAGTACTTGAACCTATCTCTGGGGCCAACGTCCTGACTTTC
d_gene: .; j_gene: TRBJ2-7; v_gene: TRBV5-1; abundance: few; CDR3aa: CASSLTQSTGEQYF; CDR3nt: TGCGCCAGCAGCCTCACACAATCAACGGGGGAGCAGTACTTC
d_gene: TRBD2; j_gene: TRBJ2-7; v_gene: TRBV18; abundance: .; CDR3aa: CASSPLPAGEYEQYF; CDR3nt: TGTGCCAGCTCACCTCTCCCAGCGGGGGAGTACGAGCAGTACTTC
d_gene: TRBD1; j_gene: TRBJ2-7; v_gene: TRBV5-6; abundance: .; CDR3aa: CASSFGTGRSEQYF; CDR3nt: TGTGCCAGCAGCTTTGGGACAGGGAGGAGCGAGCAGTACTTC
d_gene: .; j_gene: TRBJ2-1; v_gene: TRBV9; abundance: .; CDR3aa: CASNELISYSYNEQFF; CDR3nt: TGTGCCAGCAACGAGCTAATTAGTTATTCCTACAATGAGCAGTTCTTC
d_gene: TRBD1; j_gene: TRBJ1-1; v_gene: TRBV9; abundance: .; CDR3aa: CASSEEDRGRDTEAFF; CDR3nt: TGTGCCAGCAGCGAGGAAGACAGGGGGAGGGACACTGAAGCTTTCTTT
d_gene: .; j_gene: TRBJ1-6; v_gene: TRBV9; abundance: many; CDR3aa: CASSVGNSPLHF; CDR3nt: TGTGCCAGCAGTGTCGGTAATTCACCCCTCCACTTT
d_gene: .; j_gene: TRBJ2-3; v_gene: TRBV5-1; abundance: once; CDR3aa: CASSFDRRADTQYF; CDR3nt: TGCGCCAGCAGTTTCGACCGGAGAGCAGATACGCAGTATTTT
d_gene: .; j_gene: TRBJ1-2; v_gene: TRBV12-3/TRBV12-4; abundance: few; CDR3aa: CASRRTVQSFNYGYTF; CDR3nt: TGTGCCAGCCGAAGGACAGTACAGTCCTTTAACTATGGCTACACCTTC
d_gene: .; j_gene: TRBJ2-3; v_gene: TRBV5-1; abundance: .; CDR3aa: CASSALRGVGTDTQYF; CDR3nt: TGCGCCAGCAGCGCCCTTCGGGGCGTGGGCACAGATACGCAGTATTTT
d_gene: TRBD2; j_gene: TRBJ2-7; v_gene: TRBV20-1; abundance: .; CDR3aa: CSARNGGRYEQYF; CDR3nt: TGCAGTGCTAGAAACGGGGGGAGATACGAGCAGTACTTC
d_gene: .; j_gene: TRBJ2-7; v_gene: TRBV28; abundance: few; CDR3aa: CASSSYRDSTYEQYF; CDR3nt: TGTGCCAGCAGTTCCTACAGGGATTCTACCTACGAGCAGTACTTC
d_gene: .; j_gene: TRBJ1-1; v_gene: TRBV9; abundance: .; CDR3aa: CASSTGTNTEAFF; CDR3nt: TGTGCCAGTTCTACCGGGACGAACACTGAAGCTTTCTTT
d_gene: .; j_gene: TRBJ2-3; v_gene: TRBV7-2; abundance: many; CDR3aa: CASSLVQGTDTQYF; CDR3nt: TGTGCCAGCAGCTTAGTTCAGGGCACAGATACGCAGTATTTT
d_gene: .; j_gene: TRBJ2-6; v_gene: TRBV12-3/TRBV12-4; abundance: few; CDR3aa: CASKEGANVLTF; CDR3nt: TGTGCCAGCAAAGAAGGGGCCAACGTCCTGACTTTC
d_gene: TRBD2; j_gene: TRBJ2-3; v_gene: TRBV24-1; abundance: .; CDR3aa: CATSDSRAGGPPDTQYF; CDR3nt: TGTGCCACCAGTGATTCAAGAGCGGGGGGGCCCCCAGATACGCAGTATTTT
d_gene: .; j_gene: TRBJ2-4; v_gene: TRBV24-1; abundance: once; CDR3aa: CATSDWAAAEQYF; CDR3nt: TGTGCCACCAGTGATTGGGCAGCAGCTGAGCAGTACTTC
d_gene: TRBD1; j_gene: TRBJ1-2; v_gene: TRBV12-3/TRBV12-4; abundance: many; CDR3aa: CASSLWRTGALYGYTF; CDR3nt: TGTGCCAGCAGTTTATGGAGGACAGGAGCTCTCTATGGCTACACCTTC
d_gene: TRBD1; j_gene: TRBJ2-5; v_gene: TRBV10-3; abundance: few; CDR3aa: CAISGQGGQETQYF; CDR3nt: TGTGCCATCAGTGGACAGGGGGGCCAAGAGACCCAGTACTTC
d_gene: .; j_gene: TRBJ1-6; v_gene: TRBV6-4; abundance: .; CDR3aa: CASSSQYLNSPLHF; CDR3nt: TGTGCCAGCAGCTCACAATATCTGAATTCACCCCTCCACTTT
d_gene: TRBD2; j_gene: TRBJ2-2; v_gene: TRBV7-2; abundance: .; CDR3aa: CASSPTSGGATGELFF; CDR3nt: TGTGCCAGCAGCCCCACTAGCGGGGGGGCCACCGGGGAGCTGTTTTTT
d_gene: TRBD2; j_gene: TRBJ2-7; v_gene: TRBV11-3; abundance: few; CDR3aa: CASSLAGGTTYEQYF; CDR3nt: TGTGCCAGCAGCTTAGCGGGGGGGACAACCTACGAGCAGTACTTC
d_gene: TRBD2; j_gene: TRBJ2-3; v_gene: TRBV11-2; abundance: .; CDR3aa: CASSLLSGGATDTQYF; CDR3nt: TGTGCCAGCAGCTTGCTTAGCGGGGGGGCTACAGATACGCAGTATTTT